Presented here are 18 T cell receptor beta chains from one specimen sequenced in a study of OX40 agonist ivuxolimab in advanced cancers. The table came from immunoSEQ multiplex PCR; TCRdb's copy has only in-frame clones and leaves some out. The sample lists about 64,000 clones, approximately 82% occurring once. Sequenced here: CD4+ or CD8+ T cells sorted from blood, sampled in a trial of the OX40 agonist ivuxolimab. The origin of the receptors is an adult with an advanced solid tumor such as melanoma, head and neck, liver or kidney cancer.

The sample holds one count of this clone. The chain combines TRBV4-3 with TRBJ2-5; D may be TRBD1 or TRBD2 (5 bases each). Matching the DNA end better, TRBJ2-7 makes the J call doubtful. Looked up from germline, CDR1 is LGHNA and CDR2 is YSLEER. The CDR3 is made up of 16 amino acids. CDR3 DNA sequence: TGCGCCAGCAGCCAAGGCGCCGGGACCACGAGCCGCGAGCAGTACTTC. It encodes CASSQGAGTTSREQYF.

This chain uses TRBV6-1 with TRBJ1-6; D perhaps matches TRBD1 (5 bases). This CDR3 comprises 16 residues. Germline V lookup: CDR1 MNHNS, CDR2 SASEGT. The V and J ends lost 4 bases and 3 bases respectively, with 13 bases between them. This CDR3 is CASSALTEVYNSPLHF. DNA for the CDR3: TGTGCCAGCAGTGCGCTGACAGAGGTCTATAATTCACCCCTCCACTTT.

The chain couples TRBV4-1 to TRBJ1-1; tentatively, D is TRBD1 (5 bases). CDR1 and CDR2 (germline): MGHRA, YSYEKL. V lost 3 bases to trimming and J lost 7 bases, with 12 bases between them. The CDR3 is 13 residues long. CDR3 sequence (DNA): TGCGCCAGCAGCCATGCCAAGACAGATGAAGCTTTCTTT. It codes for CASSHAKTDEAFF.

The chain recombines TRBV5-6 with TRBJ1-2; possible D gene TRBD1, 5 bases. Trimming left V 4 bases short and J 2 bases short, with 9 bases between. The CDR3 consists of 13 residues. CDR1 and CDR2 from the germline V gene are SGHDT and YYEEEE. CDR3 region: CASSPGRNYGYTF. The CDR3 DNA is TGTGCCAGCAGCCCGGGACGGAACTATGGCTACACCTTC.

The chain is built from TRBV29-1 and TRBJ2-5, with 7 positions matching TRBD2. Germline CDR1 SQVTM, CDR2 ANQGSEA. V trimming: 7 bases; J trimming: 7 bases; junction bases outside the gene matches: 9. This CDR3 contains 12 residues. CDR3 region: CSAGGLRGTQYF. CDR3 sequence (DNA): TGCAGCGCGGGGGGACTCCGAGGGACCCAGTACTTC.

This chain connects TRBV4-1 to TRBJ2-5, with 7 bases matching TRBD2. V was clipped by 3 bases and J by 3 bases; unmatched bases: 7. CDR3 size: 15 residues. Germline V gives CDR1 MGHRA, CDR2 YSYEKL. In DNA form, the CDR3 reads TGCGCCAGCAGCCACCCAGGACTAGGTAAAGAGACCCAGTACTTC. Protein product: CASSHPGLGKETQYF.

The chain is built from TRBV4-1 and TRBJ2-1; TRBD2 is a possible D gene (7 bases). Germline V CDR1 and CDR2: MGHRA, YSYEKL. The CDR3 length is 15 residues. V dropped 3 bases and J dropped 8 bases, with 17 bases sitting between them. CDR3 DNA sequence: TGCGCCAGCAGCCACCGGGACCGGGGGGCCTATGAGCAGTTCTTC. Amino acid sequence: CASSHRDRGAYEQFF.

The chain joins TRBV18 to TRBJ2-3; TRBD1 is a possible D gene (5 bases). The V gene lost 3 bases and the J gene lost 2 bases, with 18 bases spanning the gap. This CDR3 is built from 17 residues. Germline V gives CDR1 KGHSH, CDR2 LQKENI. This CDR3 reads CASSPLEGARYTDTQYF. CDR3 DNA: TGTGCCAGCTCACCGCTCGAAGGGGCCAGATACACAGATACGCAGTATTTT.

This clone showed up just a few times. The CDR3 bases are TGTGCCAGCAGCCAAAACGATCCCGGGACAGGGAGCGGCTACACCTTC. Translated: CASSQNDPGTGSGYTF. The rearrangement links TRBV4-2 to TRBJ1-2; 9 bases agree with TRBD1. J lost 8 bases, V lost 2 bases, and 12 bases had no gene match. This CDR3 spans 16 amino acids. The V gene's germline CDR1 is LGHNA and CDR2 YNFKEQ.

V is TRBV7-6 and J is TRBJ1-1; weak D call: TRBD1 (5 bases). The CDR3 loop spans 14 amino acids. Germline V gene lookup returns CDR1 SGHVS and CDR2 FNYEAQ. With 6 bases removed from V and 5 bases from J, the gap between germline ends came to 16 bases. CDR3 sequence (DNA): TGTGCCAGCAGTCCAAACTGGGGGGGGACTGAAGCTTTCTTT. It codes for CASSPNWGGTEAFF.

The J gene is TRBJ2-5, the V gene TRBV9, with TRBD2 identical over 9 bases. V dropped 3 bases and J dropped 1; count of bases not matched to a gene: 1. This CDR3 comprises 14 residues. Germline CDR1 reads SGDLS; CDR2 reads YYNGEE. Written as DNA, the CDR3 is TGTGCCAGCAGCGCGGGACTAGCCCAAGAGACCCAGTACTTC. As protein: CASSAGLAQETQYF. The entire variable domain, with the rest obtained from reference TRBV9 and TRBJ2-5, is as follows: DSGVTQTPKHLITATGQRVTLRCSPRSGDLSVYWYQQSLDQGLQFLIQYYNGEERAKGNILERFSAQQFPDLHSELNLSSLELGDSALYFCASSAGLAQETQYFGPGTRLLVL.

The rearrangement links TRBV11-2 to TRBJ1-2; D perhaps matches TRBD1 (5 bases). V was cut by 0 bases and J by 2 bases, with 10 bases left in between. Germline V gene data show CDR1 as SGHAT and CDR2 as FQNNGV. CDR3 length: 15 residues. CDR3 in amino acids: CASSLEGEANYGYTF. The CDR3 DNA sequence: TGTGCCAGCAGCTTAGAAGGGGAGGCCAACTATGGCTACACCTTC.

The chain is built from TRBV5-6 and TRBJ1-2, with D unresolved. Germline CDR1 SGHDT, CDR2 YYEEEE. Deletions cut 0 bases from V and 4 bases from J, with 16 bases between. This CDR3 contains 16 residues. Here the CDR3 reads CASSLAFPGPLYGYTF. Here the CDR3 DNA reads TGTGCCAGCAGCTTGGCCTTCCCCGGCCCACTCTATGGCTACACCTTC. Combining the CDR3 with reference TRBV5-6 and TRBJ1-2 gives the whole variable domain DAGVTQSPTHLIKTRGQQVTLRCSPKSGHDTVSWYQQALGQGPQFIFQYYEEEERQRGNFPDRFSGHQFPNYSSELNVNALLLGDSALYLCASSLAFPGPLYGYTFGSGTRLTVV.

This clone was detected only a few times. This rearrangement joins TRBV25-1 to TRBJ1-1, with D uncertain. Per the germline V gene, CDR1 is MGHDK and CDR2 is SYGVNS. V lost 4 bases and J 0 bases, leaving 18 bases between the germline ends. This CDR3 has 17 amino acids. CDR3 region: CASSGGRRRYMNTEAFF. In DNA, the CDR3 is TGTGCCAGCAGTGGAGGCAGGAGGCGATACATGAACACTGAAGCTTTCTTT.

The rearrangement uses TRBV6-5 and TRBJ1-3, with D possibly matching TRBD1 (5 bases). The CDR3 consists of 14 residues. The V gene lost 6 bases and the J gene lost 4 bases, with 13 bases spanning the gap. The germline gives CDR1 MNHEY, CDR2 SVGAGI. CDR3 bases: TGTGCCAGCAGATCGGGATCAGGGGGAAACACCATATATTTT. Translated, it gives CASRSGSGGNTIYF.

This chain joins TRBV15 and TRBJ2-7; 8 bases match TRBD2. Germline V lookup: CDR1 LNHNV, CDR2 YYDKDF (reference sequence). Trimming removed 1 base from V and 7 bases from J; junction bases left unmatched: 3. The CDR3 is 13 residues long. This chain's CDR3 is CATSRVGTREQYF. The CDR3 bases are TGTGCCACCAGCAGAGTAGGGACTAGGGAGCAGTACTTC.

V gene TRBV7-2 combines with J gene TRBJ2-7; D is unresolved. The CDR3 length is 13 residues. Germline V lookup: CDR1 SGHTA, CDR2 FQGNSA. Trimming removed 2 bases at V and 3 bases at J, with 8 bases between. CDR3 sequence: CASSLPPNYEQYF. The CDR3, as DNA: TGTGCCAGCAGCTTACCCCCAAACTACGAGCAGTACTTC.

The rearrangement joins TRBV2 to TRBJ2-1; no definite D call. The V gene's germline CDR1 is SNHLY and CDR2 FYNNEI. CDR3 length: 11 amino acids. V lost 5 bases and J 5 bases, leaving 4 bases between the germline ends. Here the CDR3 reads CASSYDNEQFF. In DNA form, the CDR3 reads TGTGCCAGCAGTTACGACAATGAGCAGTTCTTC.